A selection of T cell receptor beta chains follows, all from one sample in a study of vaccination effects on CD4 cells after COVID-19. Measured with immunoSEQ multiplex PCR; TCRdb has only the in-frame clones, and not every one. The table shows about 14,000 clones, with around three quarters occurring only once. Their specific antigens are unknown. The sample in question was CD4+ T cells from PBMCs cultured with SARS-CoV-2 spike peptides, obtained after COVID-19 vaccination. Receptor source: a human donor who received a COVID-19 vaccine. The CDR3 runs from the conserved cysteine through the conserved F or W. D genes are given only for firm matches. Clone size appears in some rows only: once, few, many, or a class for an expanded clone.

abundance | j_gene | v_gene | d_gene | CDR3aa
. | TRBJ1-5 | TRBV5-5 | . | CASSLEQENQPQHF
medium-sized | TRBJ2-7 | TRBV30 | TRBD2 | CAWSGLAGGGYEQYF
. | TRBJ1-1 | TRBV6-1 | . | CASSDRDPRTEAFF
. | TRBJ2-5 | TRBV3-1/TRBV3-2 | TRBD1 | CASSQLLAGTGVKTQYF
few | TRBJ1-2 | TRBV4-1 | . | CASSPTRGRGIYGYTF
. | TRBJ1-3 | TRBV4-3 | . | CASSQVPGTGNTIYF
. | TRBJ2-7 | TRBV5-1 | TRBD1 | CASRTGGAPHEQYF
. | TRBJ1-6 | TRBV5-6 | TRBD1 | CASSIFRDRASPLHF
. | TRBJ1-1 | TRBV5-1 | . | CASSFLSPQGPEAFF
. | TRBJ1-5 | TRBV19 | . | CASSLTGFSNQPQHF
. | TRBJ1-1 | TRBV14 | . | CASSQTFRETKRQNTEAFF
. | TRBJ2-3 | TRBV6-5 | . | CASSYRNRATDTQYF
. | TRBJ1-5 | TRBV7-8 | . | CASSLAGGQPQHF
. | TRBJ2-7 | TRBV5-3 | . | CARSLSGSYEQYF
. | TRBJ1-2 | TRBV6-5 | TRBD1 | CASSYRDRDGYTF
. | TRBJ1-2 | TRBV30 | . | CAWTHRSGARGAITF
few | TRBJ1-5 | TRBV5-5 | . | CASSFTVGGGQPQHF
. | TRBJ1-4 | TRBV7-9 | TRBD1 | CASSRADRGRDEKLFF
few | TRBJ1-2 | TRBV28 | TRBD1 | CASSPIDRVTGGYTF
. | TRBJ1-4 | TRBV7-9 | TRBD1 | CASSLRTGDEKLFF
. | TRBJ2-1 | TRBV2 | . | CASSAFRDNEQFF
. | TRBJ2-3 | TRBV14 | . | CASSQEWGLGTPDTQYF
. | TRBJ1-1 | TRBV7-6 | . | CASSLEVYTEAFF
. | TRBJ1-5 | TRBV19 | . | CASSSDGNQPQHF
. | TRBJ1-2 | TRBV29-1 | TRBD1 | CSVGRGTGDHGYTF
. | TRBJ1-6 | TRBV27 | . | CASSARQRGVRSPLHF
. | TRBJ2-2 | TRBV11-3 | TRBD2 | CASSSSGGAIGELFF
. | TRBJ2-7 | TRBV10-3 | TRBD1 | CAISESRQGAGEQYF
. | TRBJ1-4 | TRBV7-2 | TRBD1 | CASSLAAGGEEKLFF
. | TRBJ1-5 | TRBV29-1 | . | CSAGEGSNQPQHF
. | TRBJ1-1 | TRBV6-6 | TRBD1 | CASSSGTGGSEAFF
few | TRBJ1-1 | TRBV19 | . | CASSTRQTNTEAFF
. | TRBJ2-2 | TRBV5-1 | TRBD1 | CASSYGQVYTGELFF
once | TRBJ1-5 | TRBV5-8 | TRBD1 | CASSEVGIRGHQPQHF
. | TRBJ2-2 | TRBV5-1 | TRBD1 | CASSGTGPGGTGELFF
. | TRBJ1-1 | TRBV28 | . | CASSANEGTNTEAFF
. | TRBJ1-5 | TRBV2 | TRBD1 | CASNQGVSNQPQHF
. | TRBJ2-1 | TRBV7-3 | TRBD2 | CASSSGTSGSYNEQFF